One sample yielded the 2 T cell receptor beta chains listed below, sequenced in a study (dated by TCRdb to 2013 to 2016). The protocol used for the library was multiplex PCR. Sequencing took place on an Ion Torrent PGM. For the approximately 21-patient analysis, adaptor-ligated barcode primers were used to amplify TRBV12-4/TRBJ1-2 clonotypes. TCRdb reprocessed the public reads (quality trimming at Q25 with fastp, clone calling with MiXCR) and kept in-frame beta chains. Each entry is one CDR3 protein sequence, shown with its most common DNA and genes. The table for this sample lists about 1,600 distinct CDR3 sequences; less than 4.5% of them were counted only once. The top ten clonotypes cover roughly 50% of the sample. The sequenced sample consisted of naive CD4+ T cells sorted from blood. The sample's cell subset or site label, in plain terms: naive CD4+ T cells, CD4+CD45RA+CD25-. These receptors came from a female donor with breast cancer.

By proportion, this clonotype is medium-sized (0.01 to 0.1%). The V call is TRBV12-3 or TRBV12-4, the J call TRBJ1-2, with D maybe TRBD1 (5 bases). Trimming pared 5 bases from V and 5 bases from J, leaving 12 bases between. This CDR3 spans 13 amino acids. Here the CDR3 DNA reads TGTGCCAGCAGTCCCGGGACGGATTATGGCTACACCTTC. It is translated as CASSPGTDYGYTF.

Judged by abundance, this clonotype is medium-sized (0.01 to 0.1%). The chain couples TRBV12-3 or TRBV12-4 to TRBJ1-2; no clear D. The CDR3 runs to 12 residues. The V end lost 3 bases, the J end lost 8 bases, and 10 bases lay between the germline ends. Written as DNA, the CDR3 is TGTGCCAGCAGTTTTGGTCAACGGGGCTACACCTTC. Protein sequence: CASSFGQRGYTF.